Following are 26 T cell receptor beta chains from one sample sequenced in a study of cytomegalovirus exposure and HLA in healthy donors. 13 Jbeta primers and 60 Vbeta primers were used for the PCR. The protocol was immunoSEQ multiplex PCR, while the TCRdb copy is restricted to in-frame clones and leaves out a portion. The table shows roughly 70,000 clones, with around three quarters occurring only once. Sequencing used PBMCs. All receptors come from a man aged 50 or older in good health and CMV-seronegative.

The chain is built from TRBV12-5 and TRBJ2-3, with a weak D call TRBD2 (5 bases). V was cut by 8 bases and J by 1 base, with 10 bases left in between. CDR1 and CDR2 from the germline V gene are LGHNT and FRNRAP. This CDR3 spans 13 amino acids. The CDR3 sequence: CASRGDGTDTQYF. Written as DNA, the CDR3 is TGTGCTAGTCGGGGAGACGGCACAGATACGCAGTATTTT.

The genes are TRBV5-1 and TRBJ2-4, with D possibly matching TRBD1 (5 bases). The CDR3 runs 17 residues. Looked up from germline, CDR1 is SGHRS and CDR2 is YFSETQ. V dropped 0 bases and J dropped 4 bases, with 17 bases sitting between them. The CDR3 coding sequence is TGCGCCAGCAGCTTGGAAGTAGGGCTTAGACAGAAAAACATTCAGTACTTC. Its translation: CASSLEVGLRQKNIQYF.

V usage is TRBV28 and J usage is TRBJ1-1; 7 bases fit TRBD1. The germline gives CDR1 MDHEN, CDR2 SYDVKM. The CDR3 totals 13 residues. V trimming: 7 bases; J trimming: 10 bases; junction bases outside the gene matches: 12. Here the CDR3 DNA reads TGTGCCAGCAAAGTGGCAGGGGGGATTGTAGCTTTCTTT. This gives the protein CASKVAGGIVAFF.

The chain employs TRBV5-1 and TRBJ2-5; weak D call: TRBD2 (6 bases). The CDR3 runs 13 residues. Germline assignment: CDR1 SGHRS and CDR2 YFSETQ. V was pared by 1 base and J by 4 bases, with 8 bases between. CDR3 DNA sequence: TGCGCCAGCAGCTTGCGACTAGGAGAGACCCAGTACTTC. This codes for CASSLRLGETQYF. Complete variable domain (other parts from reference TRBV5-1 and TRBJ2-5): KAGVTQTPRYLIKTRGQQVTLSCSPISGHRSVSWYQQTPGQGLQFLFEYFSETQRNKGNFPGRFSGRQFSNSRSEMNVSTLELGDSALYLCASSLRLGETQYFGPGTRLLVL.

This clone was detected only a few times. This chain links TRBV9 with TRBJ2-3; 7 bases agree with TRBD2. CDR1 and CDR2 from the germline V gene are SGDLS and YYNGEE. The CDR3 has 14 amino acids. With 3 bases clipped from V and 2 bases from J, the junction kept 3 bases outside the gene matches. In DNA, the CDR3 is TGTGCCAGCAGCGGGGAGGGTACCACAGATACGCAGTATTTT. Amino acid sequence: CASSGEGTTDTQYF. The full variable domain, in which reference TRBV9 and TRBJ2-3 provide the parts outside the CDR3, is DSGVTQTPKHLITATGQRVTLRCSPRSGDLSVYWYQQSLDQGLQFLIQYYNGEERAKGNILERFSAQQFPDLHSELNLSSLELGDSALYFCASSGEGTTDTQYFGPGTRLTVL.

V is TRBV28 and J is TRBJ1-4, with 8 bases fitting TRBD1. Looked up from germline, CDR1 is MDHEN and CDR2 is SYDVKM. J gave up 7 bases and V 1 base, and 2 bases lay outside the gene matches. The CDR3 is 14 amino acids. In DNA, the CDR3 is TGTGCCAGCAGTTTATACAGGGGGTTTGAAAAACTGTTTTTT. This translates into CASSLYRGFEKLFF.

This chain joins TRBV29-1 and TRBJ2-7, with 7 positions matching TRBD1. Germline V gives CDR1 SQVTM, CDR2 ANQGSEA. The V segment lost 3 bases and the J segment 7 bases; nucleotides outside the gene matches: 12. The CDR3 sequence is 14 residues long. The CDR3 is CSVEVVRGTREQYF. The CDR3 DNA reads TGCAGCGTTGAGGTCGTCAGGGGGACGAGGGAGCAGTACTTC.

J is TRBJ2-7 and V is TRBV5-4; 7 nucleotides match TRBD1. The junction had 10 bases not matched to a gene; V was cut back by 4 bases and J by 3 bases. Germline CDR1 reads SGHNT; CDR2 reads YYREEE (reference sequence). The CDR3 has 15 residues. The CDR3 sequence is CASSPPGQQIYEQYF. As DNA, the CDR3 is TGTGCCAGCAGCCCTCCGGGACAGCAAATCTACGAGCAGTACTTC.

The gene calls are TRBV4-1 and TRBJ2-3; the match to TRBD2 covers 7 bases. The ends lost 10 bases at V and 1 base at J; junction bases unmatched: 14. Germline CDR1 MGHRA, CDR2 YSYEKL. The CDR3 is 16 amino acids. CDR3: CATSERAGDRTDTQYF. For the CDR3, the DNA is TGCGCCACCTCAGAGAGGGCGGGGGATCGCACAGATACGCAGTATTTT.

The chain employs TRBV6-1 and TRBJ2-7; possibly TRBD2 for D (7 bases). The V gene lost 2 bases and the J gene lost 7 bases, with 15 bases spanning the gap. The V gene's germline CDR1 is MNHNS and CDR2 SASEGT. There are 14 residues in the CDR3. The CDR3 here is CASSERSEGGEQYF. CDR3 DNA sequence: TGTGCCAGCAGTGAAAGGTCCGAGGGGGGGGAGCAGTACTTC.

This clone ranks as medium-sized. The rearrangement joins TRBV29-1 to TRBJ1-4, with a weak D call TRBD1 (6 bases). The CDR3 extends over 15 amino acids. The ends were cut back, 4 bases at V and 6 bases at J, with 18 bases in the middle. Germline V CDR1 and CDR2: SQVTM, ANQGSEA. The CDR3 here is CSVVLSPGAYEKLFF. The DNA for the CDR3 is TGCAGCGTTGTCCTAAGTCCAGGGGCATATGAAAAACTGTTTTTT.

The chain couples TRBV28 to TRBJ1-5, with D possibly matching TRBD1 (6 bases). With 5 bases removed from V and 4 bases from J, the gap between germline ends came to 18 bases. CDR1 is MDHEN and CDR2 is SYDVKM in the germline V gene. The CDR3 extends over 16 amino acids. The CDR3 DNA is TGTGCCAGCAGTCTCGGACAGACCTTAGCAAATCAGCCCCAGCATTTT. It codes for CASSLGQTLANQPQHF.

V is TRBV6-5 and J is TRBJ1-3; D is unresolved. V dropped 7 bases and J dropped 3 bases, with 10 bases sitting between them. This CDR3 spans 13 amino acids. Germline-derived CDR1 and CDR2 are MNHEY and SVGAGI. The CDR3 region is CASTQSGGNTIYF. The CDR3 DNA follows: TGTGCCAGCACCCAGTCGGGTGGAAACACCATATATTTT.

The chain is built from TRBV5-1 and TRBJ1-1; 8 positions agree with TRBD1. The J segment lost 2 bases and the V segment lost 1 base, leaving 4 bases of the junction unmatched. Germline V gene data show CDR1 as SGHRS and CDR2 as YFSETQ. This CDR3 is 15 amino acids long. The CDR3 nucleotides are TGCGCCAGCAGCTTGCGGCAGGGGGCTAACACTGAAGCTTTCTTT. It is translated as CASSLRQGANTEAFF. Using reference TRBV5-1 and TRBJ1-1 for the parts outside the CDR3, the full variable domain is KAGVTQTPRYLIKTRGQQVTLSCSPISGHRSVSWYQQTPGQGLQFLFEYFSETQRNKGNFPGRFSGRQFSNSRSEMNVSTLELGDSALYLCASSLRQGANTEAFFGQGTRLTVV.

The chain couples TRBV7-2 to TRBJ2-2, with TRBD2 matching over 9 bases. V was pared by 2 bases and J by 7 bases, with 11 bases of the junction left unmatched. This CDR3 contains 17 residues. Per germline, CDR1 SGHTA and CDR2 FQGNSA. The CDR3 DNA reads as TGTGCCAGCAGCTTAACTGCTCTAGCGGGGTCGGGCGGGGAGCTGTTTTTT. This sequence encodes CASSLTALAGSGGELFF.

The gene calls are TRBV28 and TRBJ2-1; 10 positions agree with TRBD2. Germline-derived CDR1 and CDR2 are MDHEN and SYDVKM. The CDR3 sequence is 16 residues long. The V and J ends lost 4 bases and 3 bases, in that order; junction bases with no gene match: 6. The CDR3 sequence: CASSSTVAGGYNEQFF. CDR3 DNA sequence: TGTGCCAGCAGTTCCACGGTAGCGGGGGGCTACAATGAGCAGTTCTTC.

The chain couples TRBV5-6 to TRBJ1-5; a possible D gene is TRBD1 (5 bases). Germline assignment: CDR1 SGHDT and CDR2 YYEEEE. The CDR3 consists of 14 residues. Between the trimmed V and J ends, which lost 4 bases and 3 bases, there was a span of 11 bases. The CDR3 DNA sequence: TGTGCCAGCAGCCTGCGACAGCTCAATCAGCCCCAGCATTTT. It encodes CASSLRQLNQPQHF.

V and J are TRBV18 and TRBJ1-1; D remains ambiguous. This CDR3 has 14 amino acids. Germline V lookup: CDR1 KGHSH, CDR2 LQKENI. Between the trimmed V and J ends, which lost 2 bases and 1 base, there was a span of 8 bases. Here the CDR3 reads CASSPAQKNTEAFF. The DNA of the CDR3 is TGTGCCAGCTCACCAGCCCAGAAGAACACTGAAGCTTTCTTT.

The chain combines TRBV18 with TRBJ1-1; D remains ambiguous. With 1 base removed from V and 1 base from J, the gap between germline ends came to 13 bases. The length of the CDR3 is 16 residues. Germline CDR1 is KGHSH and CDR2 is LQKENI. As DNA, the CDR3 is TGTGCCAGCTCACCACAGATTGTGCCGGGGAACACTGAAGCTTTCTTT. Protein sequence: CASSPQIVPGNTEAFF. Full variable domain (rest looked up from reference TRBV18 and TRBJ1-1): NAGVMQNPRHLVRRRGQEARLRCSPMKGHSHVYWYRQLPEEGLKFMVYLQKENIIDESGMPKERFSAEFPKEGPSILRIQQVVRGDSAAYFCASSPQIVPGNTEAFFGQGTRLTVV.

The rearrangement uses TRBV2 and TRBJ1-1; D unclear. The germline V and J ends were trimmed by 7 bases and 0 bases, with 12 bases remaining between them. Germline-derived CDR1 and CDR2 are SNHLY and FYNNEI. This CDR3 has 14 residues. DNA of the CDR3: TGTGCCAGCACGGTAGTTTCAATGAACACTGAAGCTTTCTTT. Its translation is CASTVVSMNTEAFF.

DNA for the CDR3: TGCGCCAGCAGTAAGACAGGCCCTTACACTGAAGCTTTCTTT. This gives the protein CASSKTGPYTEAFF. The chain recombines TRBV10-2 with TRBJ1-1; D is perhaps TRBD1 (6 bases). V gave up 5 bases and J gave up 3 bases, with 13 bases separating them. Looked up from germline, CDR1 is WSHSY and CDR2 is SAAADI. The CDR3 is 14 residues long.

The CDR3 coding sequence is TGTGCCAGCAGCTTAGACAGCAACTATGGCTACACCTTC. It encodes CASSLDSNYGYTF. V usage is TRBV7-9 and J usage is TRBJ1-2; D ambiguous. The CDR3 is 13 residues long. The V end was cut by 1 base, the J end by 2 bases, with 5 bases between. The germline V gene has CDR1 SEHNR and CDR2 FQNEAQ (reference sequence).

This chain joins TRBV30 and TRBJ2-3; no reliable D call. This CDR3 region has 12 residues. V gave up 4 bases and J gave up 5 bases, with 10 bases separating them. Per the germline V gene, CDR1 is GTSNPN and CDR2 is SVGIG (reference sequence). This chain's CDR3 is CAWKEVGDTQYF. Here the CDR3 DNA reads TGTGCCTGGAAAGAGGTGGGAGATACGCAGTATTTT.

The chain links TRBV7-6 to TRBJ2-7; D uncertain. This CDR3 has 12 residues. The V and J ends lost 5 bases and 3 bases respectively, with 8 bases between them. Looked up from germline, CDR1 is SGHVS and CDR2 is FNYEAQ. CDR3 DNA: TGTGCCAGCAGCCTATCAAGCTACGAGCAGTACTTC. Encoded protein: CASSLSSYEQYF.

V is TRBV2 and J is TRBJ1-2; D ambiguous. Trimming pared 6 bases from V and 7 bases from J, leaving 12 bases between. CDR1 SNHLY and CDR2 FYNNEI come from the germline V gene. The CDR3 totals 12 residues. CDR3 in DNA: TGTGCCAGCAGGAGACGGGAAGGTGGCTACACCTTC. It yields the protein CASRRREGGYTF.

The chain couples TRBV18 to TRBJ1-2; 10 bases fit TRBD1. The CDR3 loop spans 15 amino acids. Trimming took 0 bases from V and 2 from J; bases not matched to a gene: 0. The germline gives CDR1 KGHSH, CDR2 LQKENI. The CDR3 DNA reads TGTGCCAGCTCACCACCGGGACAGGGGAACTATGGCTACACCTTC. Protein product: CASSPPGQGNYGYTF.